The T cell receptor (beta chain) under discussion was sequenced for a study of blood T cell repertoires in COVID-19. Note on this clone: At one end, the junction sequence differs from germline, possibly due to a read error.

Clinical history as reported by participants underpinned cohort assignment. Libraries were prepared by immunoSEQ multiplex PCR; TCRdb keeps only in-frame clonotypes and omits some of them. The profile shows 200,000 to 300,000 clones, 88% of them singletons. This CDR3 contains 14 residues. Germline CDR1 and CDR2: SSHAT and FNYEAQ (reference sequence). The chain links TRBV7-7 to TRBJ2-1; unclear D gene. The sample consisted of PBMCs or T cells enriched from blood (not recorded which). The clonotype originates from a woman aged 40-49 years with acute COVID-19. The CDR3: CASSSQRLNNEQFF. In DNA form, the CDR3 reads TGTGCTAGCAGTTCCCAGCGCCTCAACAATGAGCAGTTCTTC.